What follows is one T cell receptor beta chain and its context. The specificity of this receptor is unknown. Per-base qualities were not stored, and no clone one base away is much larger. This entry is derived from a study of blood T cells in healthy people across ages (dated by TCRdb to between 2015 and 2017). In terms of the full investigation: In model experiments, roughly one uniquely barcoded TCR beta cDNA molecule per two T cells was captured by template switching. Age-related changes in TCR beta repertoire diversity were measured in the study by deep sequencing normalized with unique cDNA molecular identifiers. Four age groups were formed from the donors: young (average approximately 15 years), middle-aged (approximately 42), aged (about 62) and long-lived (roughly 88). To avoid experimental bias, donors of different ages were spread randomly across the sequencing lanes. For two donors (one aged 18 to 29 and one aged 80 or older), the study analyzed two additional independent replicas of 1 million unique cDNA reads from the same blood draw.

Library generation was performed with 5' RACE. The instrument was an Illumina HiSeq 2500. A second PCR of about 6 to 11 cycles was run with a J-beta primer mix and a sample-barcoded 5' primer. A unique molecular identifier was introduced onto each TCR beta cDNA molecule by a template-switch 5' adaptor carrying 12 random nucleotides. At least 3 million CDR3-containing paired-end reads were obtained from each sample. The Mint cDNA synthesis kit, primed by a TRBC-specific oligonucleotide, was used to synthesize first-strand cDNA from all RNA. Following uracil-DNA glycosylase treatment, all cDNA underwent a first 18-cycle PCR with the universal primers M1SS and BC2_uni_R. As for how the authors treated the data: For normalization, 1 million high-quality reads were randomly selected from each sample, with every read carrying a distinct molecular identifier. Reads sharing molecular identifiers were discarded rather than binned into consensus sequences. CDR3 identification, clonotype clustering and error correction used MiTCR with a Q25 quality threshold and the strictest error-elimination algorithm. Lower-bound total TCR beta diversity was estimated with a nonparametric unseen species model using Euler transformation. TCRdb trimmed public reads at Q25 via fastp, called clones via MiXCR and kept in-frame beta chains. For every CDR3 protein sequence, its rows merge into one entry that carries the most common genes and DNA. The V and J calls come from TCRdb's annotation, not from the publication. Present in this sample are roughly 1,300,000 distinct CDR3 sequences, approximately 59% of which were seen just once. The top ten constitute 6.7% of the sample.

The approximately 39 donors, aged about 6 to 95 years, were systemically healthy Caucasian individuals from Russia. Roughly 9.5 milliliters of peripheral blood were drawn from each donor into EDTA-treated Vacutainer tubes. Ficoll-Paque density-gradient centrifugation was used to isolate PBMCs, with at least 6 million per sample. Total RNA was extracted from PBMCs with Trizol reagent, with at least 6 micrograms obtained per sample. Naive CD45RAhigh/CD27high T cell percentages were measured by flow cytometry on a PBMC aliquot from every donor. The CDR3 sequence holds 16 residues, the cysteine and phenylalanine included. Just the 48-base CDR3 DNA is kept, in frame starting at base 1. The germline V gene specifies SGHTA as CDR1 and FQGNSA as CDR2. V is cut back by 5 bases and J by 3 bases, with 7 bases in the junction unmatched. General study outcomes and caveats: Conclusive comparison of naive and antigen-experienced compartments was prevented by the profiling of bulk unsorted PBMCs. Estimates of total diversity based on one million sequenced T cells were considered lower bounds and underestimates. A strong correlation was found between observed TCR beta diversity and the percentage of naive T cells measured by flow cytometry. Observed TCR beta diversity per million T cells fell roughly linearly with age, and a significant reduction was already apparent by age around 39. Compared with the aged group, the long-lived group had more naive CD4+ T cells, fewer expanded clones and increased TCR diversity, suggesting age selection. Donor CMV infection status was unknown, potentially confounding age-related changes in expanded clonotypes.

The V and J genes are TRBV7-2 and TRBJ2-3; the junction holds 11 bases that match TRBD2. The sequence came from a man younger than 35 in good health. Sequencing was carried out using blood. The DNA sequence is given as TGTGCCAGCAGCAAGGATAGCGGGGGGGCGACAGATACGCAGTATTTT. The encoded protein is CASSKDSGGATDTQYF. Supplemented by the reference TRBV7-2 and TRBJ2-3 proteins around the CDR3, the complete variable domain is GAGVSQSPSNKVTEKGKDVELRCDPISGHTALYWYRQSLGQGLEFLIYFQGNSAPDKSGLPSDRFSAERTGGSVSTLTIQRTQQEDSAVYLCASSKDSGGATDTQYFGPGTRLTVL.